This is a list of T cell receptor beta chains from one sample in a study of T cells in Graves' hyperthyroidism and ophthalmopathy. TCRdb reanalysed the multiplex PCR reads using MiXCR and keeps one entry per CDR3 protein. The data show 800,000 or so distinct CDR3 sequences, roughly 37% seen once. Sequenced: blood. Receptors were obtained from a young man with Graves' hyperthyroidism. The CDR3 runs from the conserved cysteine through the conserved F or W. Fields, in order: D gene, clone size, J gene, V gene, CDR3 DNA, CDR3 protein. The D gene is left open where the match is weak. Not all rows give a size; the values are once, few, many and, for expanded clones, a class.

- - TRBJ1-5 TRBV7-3 TGTGCCAGCAGCTTAATACGTATAACGGGGGACGGCCTCAATCAGCCCCAGCATTTT CASSLIRITGDGLNQPQHF
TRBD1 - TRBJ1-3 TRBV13 TGTGCCAGCAGCTCTAGGACAGGGTACTCGTCTGGAAACACCATATATTTT CASSSRTGYSSGNTIYF
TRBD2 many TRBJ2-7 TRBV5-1 TGCGCCAGCAGCAGCGCTAGCGGGAGGGTTCACGAGCAGTACTTC CASSSASGRVHEQYF
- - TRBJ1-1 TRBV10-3 TGTGCCAGCAGTGAAAACGCAGGGATCACTGAAGCTTTCTTT CASSENAGITEAFF
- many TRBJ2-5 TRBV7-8 TGTGCCAGCAGCTTTTGGGAGACCGGAGAGACCCAGTACTTC CASSFWETGETQYF
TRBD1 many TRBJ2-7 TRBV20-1 TGCAGTGCTCCTGAACGCGGGACAGGAGAGCAGTACTTC CSAPERGTGEQYF
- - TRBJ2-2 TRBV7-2 TGTGCCAGCAGCTTAGCGCGAATCACCGGGGAGCTGTTTTTT CASSLARITGELFF
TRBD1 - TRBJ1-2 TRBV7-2 TGTGCCAGCAGCGCCTGGACAGGGGGCCACTATGGCTACACCTTC CASSAWTGGHYGYTF
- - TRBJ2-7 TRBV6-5 TGTGCCAGCATGATAGAGGTTCACCCCTACGAGCAGTACTTC CASMIEVHPYEQYF
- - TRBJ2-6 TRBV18 TGTGCCAGCTCACCGGACAGTACGGCCAACGTCCTGACTTTC CASSPDSTANVLTF
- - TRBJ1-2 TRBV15 TGTGCCACCGGCCTGGGGGTCTATGGCTACACCTTC CATGLGVYGYTF
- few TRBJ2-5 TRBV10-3 TGTGCCGCCGCCCTGTACCAAGAGACCCAGTACTTC CAAALYQETQYF
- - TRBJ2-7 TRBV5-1 TGCGCCAGCAGCGCCCCGGGACATAACTACGAGCAGTACTTC CASSAPGHNYEQYF
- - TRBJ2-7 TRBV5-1 TGCGCCAGCAGCTTATCCGGCGGCCGACGGGAGCAGTACTTC CASSLSGGRREQYF
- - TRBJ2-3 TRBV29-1 TGCTGCTGCACAGATACGCAGTATTTT CCCTDTQYF
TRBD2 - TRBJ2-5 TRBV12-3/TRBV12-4 TGTGCCAGCACCTCTAGCGGGGGGTACGCAGAGACCCAGTACTTC CASTSSGGYAETQYF
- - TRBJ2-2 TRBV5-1 TGCGCCAGCAGCACCGGACAGAGCACCGGGGAGCTGTTTTTT CASSTGQSTGELFF
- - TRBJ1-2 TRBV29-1 TGCAGCGTTGAAAGGGGAGTGGAGACCGACCTGTATGGCTACACCTTC CSVERGVETDLYGYTF
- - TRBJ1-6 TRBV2 TGTGCCAGCCAACTACGGGACTCCGGGTCACCCCTCCACTTT CASQLRDSGSPLHF
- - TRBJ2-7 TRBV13 TGTTCCAGCAGCTCCCGGGACATCACCTACGAGCAGTACTTC CSSSSRDITYEQYF
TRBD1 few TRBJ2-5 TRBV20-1 TGCAGTGCCTCCCCGGGACAGGGGATGCAGGCCCAGTACTTC CSASPGQGMQAQYF
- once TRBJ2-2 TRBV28 TGTGCCAGCCGCCAGCTTGGGGAGCTGTTTTTT CASRQLGELFF
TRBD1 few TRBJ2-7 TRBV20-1 TGCAGTGCGCAGGGGGCTGTCACCGAGCAGTACTTC CSAQGAVTEQYF
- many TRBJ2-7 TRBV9 TGTGCCAGCAGCCCCTCAAGGGTACCCTACGAGCAGTACTTC CASSPSRVPYEQYF
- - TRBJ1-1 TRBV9 TGTGCCAGCAGCCCCGGGGCCACTCTACCTGAAGCTTTCTTT CASSPGATLPEAFF
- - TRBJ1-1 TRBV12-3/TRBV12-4 TGTGCCAGCAGTTTCATCGAGAACACTGAAGCTTTCTTT CASSFIENTEAFF
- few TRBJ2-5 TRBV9 TGTGCCAGCAGCCAGGGGTTCGGGGGGAGCCAAGAGACCCAGTACTTC CASSQGFGGSQETQYF
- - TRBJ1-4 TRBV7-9 TGTGCCAGCAGCCCCGGACAGAACGATGAAAAACTGTTTTTT CASSPGQNDEKLFF
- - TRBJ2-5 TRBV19 TGTGCCAGTAGGTCCCCCGGACATCACGGGGAGACCCAGTACTTC CASRSPGHHGETQYF
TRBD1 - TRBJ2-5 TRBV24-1 TGTGCCAGCAGTGAATTGAACAGGGGGAGAGAGACCCAGTACTTC CASSELNRGRETQYF
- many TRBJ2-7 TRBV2 TGTGCCAGCAGTGACGACACCTACGAGCAGTACTTC CASSDDTYEQYF